These T cell receptor beta chains were read from a single sample in a study of neoadjuvant anti-PD-1 for oral cavity cancer. Only in-frame clones appear in the TCRdb table, and some are missing; sequencing was by immunoSEQ multiplex PCR. The sample records some 6,000 clones, 55% to 70% being singletons. The specimen comprised tumor tissue, sampled before nivolumab (anti-PD-1) treatment. These receptors originate from a person aged 35 to 85 with oral cavity squamous cell carcinoma. CDR3s include the opening cysteine and the closing phenylalanine or tryptophan. The order of the fields is CDR3 protein, CDR3 DNA, clone size, D gene, V gene, J gene. The D gene is left open where the match is weak. The size of a clone is reported for some rows only, either as once, few or many, or as a class for expanded clones.

CASSPDRVTYEQYF	TGTGCCAGCAGCCCTGACAGGGTCACCTACGAGCAGTACTTC	.	TRBD1	TRBV7-2	TRBJ2-7
CASSPWTRESTDTQYF	TGTGCCAGCAGCCCGTGGACTAGGGAGAGCACAGATACGCAGTATTTT	.	TRBD2	TRBV7-6	TRBJ2-3
CASSPDRNEKLFF	TGTGCCAGCAGTCCGGACAGGAATGAAAAACTGTTTTTT	.	TRBD1	TRBV7-6	TRBJ1-4
CASSVGSGPGDGDYEQYF	TGTGCCAGCAGCGTAGGATCTGGCCCGGGGGATGGGGACTACGAGCAGTACTTC	.	.	TRBV9	TRBJ2-7
CASSLDRANQPQHF	TGTGCCAGCAGCTTAGACAGGGCAAATCAGCCCCAGCATTTT	once	TRBD1	TRBV7-3	TRBJ1-5
CASSLERGGVAFF	TGTGCCAGCAGTTTAGAAAGGGGAGGAGTCGCTTTCTTT	few	.	TRBV27	TRBJ1-1
CATSRDRNEQYF	TGTGCCACCAGCAGAGATCGGAACGAGCAGTACTTC	.	.	TRBV15	TRBJ2-7
CASSLTGGSFDGYTF	TGTGCCAGCAGCTTAACTGGGGGGTCCTTCGATGGCTACACCTTC	few	.	TRBV7-3	TRBJ1-2
CASSFGADGFSPQHF	TGTGCCAGCAGCTTTGGAGCGGACGGTTTCTCGCCCCAGCATTTT	few	.	TRBV7-9	TRBJ1-5
CASRLTGTEGPYGYTF	TGCGCCAGCAGGTTAACCGGGACGGAGGGACCCTATGGCTACACCTTC	.	.	TRBV5-1	TRBJ1-2
CASSLRFRDRQDEKLFF	TGTGCCAGCAGCTTGAGGTTCCGGGACAGGCAGGATGAAAAACTGTTTTTT	.	TRBD1	TRBV5-6	TRBJ1-4
CASSLRSGTVGEQYF	TGTGCCAGCAGCCTGAGGTCCGGAACCGTCGGCGAGCAGTACTTC	.	.	TRBV7-9	TRBJ2-7
CASSTTTPSYEQYF	TGTGCCAGCAGTACGACAACGCCTTCCTACGAGCAGTACTTC	.	.	TRBV2	TRBJ2-7
CASLANPRHIQYF	TGTGCCAGCCTCGCAAACCCAAGGCACATTCAGTACTTC	.	.	TRBV28	TRBJ2-4
CASSDTGVGETNEKLFF	TGTGCCAGCAGTGACACAGGGGTGGGGGAAACTAATGAAAAACTGTTTTTT	.	TRBD1	TRBV27	TRBJ1-4
CASSLSLGNDEKLFF	TGTGCCAGCAGTTTATCGCTGGGGAACGATGAAAAACTGTTTTTT	.	.	TRBV27	TRBJ1-4
CASSQVGTSGAYEQYF	TGTGCCAGCAGCCAAGTTGGGACTAGCGGGGCTTACGAGCAGTACTTC	.	TRBD2	TRBV4-2	TRBJ2-7
CASYGWGTGDTEAFF	TGTGCCAGCTACGGATGGGGGACAGGGGACACTGAAGCTTTCTTT	.	TRBD1	TRBV6-1	TRBJ1-1
CASSLRQPLYEQYF	TGTGCCAGCAGTTTGAGACAGCCCCTTTACGAGCAGTACTTC	few	.	TRBV27	TRBJ2-7
CASSELENTEAFF	TGTGCCAGCAGTGAATTGGAGAACACTGAAGCTTTCTTT	.	.	TRBV2	TRBJ1-1
CASSLGTSGSDTQYF	TGCGCCAGCAGCCTAGGGACTAGCGGGAGCGATACGCAGTATTTT	.	TRBD2	TRBV5-1	TRBJ2-3
CATVSGGMNTGELFF	TGTGCCACCGTCTCAGGGGGTATGAACACCGGGGAGCTGTTTTTT	.	TRBD1	TRBV6-6	TRBJ2-2
CASSYRSEQYF	TGTGCCAGCAGTTATCGGTCCGAGCAGTACTTC	few	.	TRBV6-6	TRBJ2-7
CASSYQGGAGDGYTF	TGTGCCAGCAGTTACCAAGGGGGGGCGGGGGACGGCTACACCTTC	.	.	TRBV6-5	TRBJ1-2
CASSLDPGPYEQYF	TGCGCCAGCAGCTTGGATCCGGGACCTTACGAGCAGTACTTC	.	.	TRBV5-1	TRBJ2-7
CASSLAGLDTGELFF	TGTGCCAGCAGCTTGGCGGGATTGGACACCGGGGAGCTGTTTTTT	.	.	TRBV5-6	TRBJ2-2
CASSPEYTRVGYTF	TGTGCCAGCTCACCAGAGTACACCCGGGTCGGCTACACCTTC	.	.	TRBV18	TRBJ1-2
CASSQPYNRGRGETQYF	TGTGCCAGCAGCCAACCCTACAACAGGGGGCGCGGGGAGACCCAGTACTTC	.	TRBD1	TRBV14	TRBJ2-5
CAWRAGGYGYTF	TGTGCCTGGAGAGCAGGGGGCTATGGCTACACCTTC	.	TRBD1	TRBV30	TRBJ1-2
CASSPSQGYMSGYTF	TGTGCCAGCTCACCTTCACAGGGGTATATGTCGGGCTACACCTTC	.	TRBD1	TRBV18	TRBJ1-2
CASSPPGGFYNEQFF	TGTGCCAGCTCACCACCCGGAGGGTTCTACAATGAGCAGTTCTTC	.	.	TRBV18	TRBJ2-1
CASSLTSGSGHNEQFF	TGTGCCAGCAGCCTGACTAGCGGGAGCGGTCACAATGAGCAGTTCTTC	.	TRBD2	TRBV7-2	TRBJ2-1
CASRGLAGNQETQYF	TGTGCCAGCAGAGGACTAGCGGGGAACCAAGAGACCCAGTACTTC	once	TRBD2	TRBV2	TRBJ2-5
CASSPGGPSGANVLTF	TGTGCCAGCAGCCCCGGAGGGCCCTCTGGGGCCAACGTCCTGACTTTC	.	.	TRBV7-3	TRBJ2-6
CARSLLQRNEQYF	TGTGCCAGAAGCTTACTACAGCGAAACGAGCAGTACTTC	.	.	TRBV7-5	TRBJ2-7
CASRRRDTLWAEAFF	TGTGCCAGCAGACGAAGGGACACCCTGTGGGCTGAAGCTTTCTTT	.	.	TRBV6-1	TRBJ1-1
CASSRLDRNTEAFF	TGTGCCAGCTCACGACTAGACAGGAACACTGAAGCTTTCTTT	.	.	TRBV18	TRBJ1-1
CASNSRYNQPQHF	TGTGCCAGTAATTCCAGGTACAATCAGCCCCAGCATTTT	.	.	TRBV19	TRBJ1-5
CASSQDGPQSAGGTDTQYF	TGTGCCAGCAGCCAAGATGGGCCCCAATCGGCGGGGGGAACAGATACGCAGTATTTT	.	TRBD2	TRBV4-2	TRBJ2-3
CASGPRVGGYNQPQHF	TGTGCCAGCGGCCCCCGGGTAGGAGGGTACAATCAGCCCCAGCATTTT	few	.	TRBV7-8	TRBJ1-5
CSARNPAEAFF	TGCAGTGCTAGGAATCCGGCAGAAGCTTTCTTT	once	.	TRBV20-1	TRBJ1-1
CTVGRSYNEQFF	TGCACCGTGGGTCGGTCCTACAATGAGCAGTTCTTC	.	.	TRBV29-1	TRBJ2-1
CSVAGLAEETQYF	TGCAGCGTTGCGGGACTAGCGGAAGAGACCCAGTACTTC	.	TRBD2	TRBV29-1	TRBJ2-5
CASSYLSPDTQYF	TGTGCCAGTAGTTACCTCTCCCCAGATACGCAGTATTTT	.	.	TRBV19	TRBJ2-3
CASSSKGSYEQYF	TGTGCCAGCAGCTCAAAAGGAAGCTACGAGCAGTACTTC	few	.	TRBV7-9	TRBJ2-7
CASSYEDRGRGAFF	TGTGCCAGCAGCTACGAGGACAGGGGGCGCGGAGCTTTCTTT	.	TRBD1	TRBV11-2	TRBJ1-1
CASSLWTLGVTDTQYF	TGTGCCAGCAGTTTATGGACATTGGGAGTCACAGATACGCAGTATTTT	.	.	TRBV28	TRBJ2-3
CASSFTLGRADTQYF	TGTGCCAGCAGCTTCACACTAGGGAGGGCAGATACGCAGTATTTT	once	TRBD2	TRBV7-9	TRBJ2-3
CASSLLGTSGSDEQFF	TGTGCCAGCAGTTTACTTGGGACTAGCGGGAGCGATGAGCAGTTCTTC	.	TRBD2	TRBV28	TRBJ2-1
CASSGGSGQRSNEQFF	TGCGCCAGCAGCGGAGGCTCGGGACAGCGGTCCAATGAGCAGTTCTTC	.	TRBD1	TRBV5-1	TRBJ2-1
CASSLEVASGISVEQFF	TGTGCCAGCAGCTTAGAGGTTGCTAGCGGAATTTCTGTTGAGCAGTTCTTC	.	TRBD2	TRBV11-1	TRBJ2-1
CASREFYNSPLHF	TGTGCCAGCAGGGAGTTCTATAATTCACCCCTCCACTTT	few	.	TRBV6-1	TRBJ1-6
CASSLSPASGNTIYF	TGTGCCAGCAGCCTTAGCCCAGCCTCTGGAAACACCATATATTTT	.	.	TRBV9	TRBJ1-3
CASSLAGGGRPSDF	TGTGCCAGCAGCTTGGCAGGCGGCGGGAGGCCATCCGACTTC	few	TRBD2	TRBV5-4	TRBJ2-7
CASSSQGKTNVLTF	TGTGCCAGCAGTTCCCAGGGAAAGACCAACGTCCTGACTTTC	.	.	TRBV28	TRBJ2-6
CASSLEVPGGGTDTQYF	TGCGCCAGCAGCTTGGAGGTTCCCGGGGGGGGCACAGATACGCAGTATTTT	.	TRBD2	TRBV5-1	TRBJ2-3
CASSDLRGYGYTF	TGTGCCAGCAGTGATCTAAGGGGATACGGCTACACCTTC	few	.	TRBV25-1	TRBJ1-2
CAIKSFGTRENEQFF	TGTGCCATCAAGTCCTTCGGGACTAGAGAAAATGAGCAGTTCTTC	.	TRBD2	TRBV10-3	TRBJ2-1